This TCR beta chain is drawn from a study of read filtering for tumor transcriptome and immune sequencing. Study information: TCR-mapped reads were about 3.5 to 10.27 million with IR-seq versus roughly 75 to 1,400 with RNA-seq.

Molecular barcoded adaptors covering alpha/delta and beta/gamma chains were used on roughly 400 ng RNA. MiXCR, applied by TCRdb to the reads, yields one record per CDR3 protein. This repertoire shows roughly 59,000 distinct CDR3 sequences, around 20% found once; its top ten account for about 11%. This clonotype was seen more than once but under ten times. This sequence was found in a donor over 35 with multiple myeloma. The material sequenced was a population of CD138-negative cells sorted from bone marrow.

CDR3: CASSTLVSAQTNTGELFF. DNA of the CDR3: TGCGCCAGCAGCACACTAGTAAGTGCTCAAACGAACACCGGGGAGCTGTTTTTT. The J gene is TRBJ2-2, the V gene TRBV5-1; weak D call: TRBD2 (5 bases). This CDR3 region has 18 residues. V shed 4 bases and J shed 0 bases, with 19 bases lying between them. Germline CDR1 is SGHRS and CDR2 is YFSETQ.